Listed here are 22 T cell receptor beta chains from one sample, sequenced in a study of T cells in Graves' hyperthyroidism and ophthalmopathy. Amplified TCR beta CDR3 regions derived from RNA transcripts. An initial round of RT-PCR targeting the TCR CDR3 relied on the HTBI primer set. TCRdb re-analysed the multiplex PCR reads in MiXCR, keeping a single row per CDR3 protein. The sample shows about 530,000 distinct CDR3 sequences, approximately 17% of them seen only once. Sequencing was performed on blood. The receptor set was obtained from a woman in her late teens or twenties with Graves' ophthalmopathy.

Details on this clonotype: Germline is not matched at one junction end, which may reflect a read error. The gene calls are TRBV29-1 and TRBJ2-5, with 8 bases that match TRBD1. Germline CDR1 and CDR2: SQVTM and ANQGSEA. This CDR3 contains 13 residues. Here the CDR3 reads CSVDRGLGETKYF. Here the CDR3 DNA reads TGCAGCGTAGACAGGGGCCTTGGTGAGACCAAGTACTTC.

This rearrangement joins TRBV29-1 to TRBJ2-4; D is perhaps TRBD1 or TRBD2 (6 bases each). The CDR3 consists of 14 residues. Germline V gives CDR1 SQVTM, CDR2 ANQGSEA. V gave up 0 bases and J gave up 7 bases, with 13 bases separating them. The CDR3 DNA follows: TGCAGCGTTGAAGAAGCGGACAGCGGGAACATTCAGTACTTC. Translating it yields CSVEEADSGNIQYF.

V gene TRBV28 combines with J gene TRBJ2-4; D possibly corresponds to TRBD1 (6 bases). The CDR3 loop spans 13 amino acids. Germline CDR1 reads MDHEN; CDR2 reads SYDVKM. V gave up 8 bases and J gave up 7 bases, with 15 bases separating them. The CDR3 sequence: CASSRGMGNIQYF. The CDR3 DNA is TGTGCCAGCTCCAGGGGAATGGGTAACATTCAGTACTTC. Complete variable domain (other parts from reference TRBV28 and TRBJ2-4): DVKVTQSSRYLVKRTGEKVFLECVQDMDHENMFWYRQDPGLGLRLIYFSYDVKMKEKGDIPEGYSVSREKKERFSLILESASTNQTSMYLCASSRGMGNIQYFGAGTRLSVL.

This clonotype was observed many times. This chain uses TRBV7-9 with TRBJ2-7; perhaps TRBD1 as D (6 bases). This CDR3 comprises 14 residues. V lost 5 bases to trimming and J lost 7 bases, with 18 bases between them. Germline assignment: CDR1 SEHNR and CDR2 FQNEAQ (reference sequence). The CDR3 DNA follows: TGTGCCAGCAGCCCGGAAAACCGCAGGGGAGAGCAGTACTTC. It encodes CASSPENRRGEQYF.

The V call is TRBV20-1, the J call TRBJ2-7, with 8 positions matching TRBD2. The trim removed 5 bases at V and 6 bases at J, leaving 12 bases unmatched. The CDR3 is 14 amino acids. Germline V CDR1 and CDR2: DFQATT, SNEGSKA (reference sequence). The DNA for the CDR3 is TGCAGTGCTCCGGGACTAGAAATCCGGGGCGAGCAGTACTTC. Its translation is CSAPGLEIRGEQYF.

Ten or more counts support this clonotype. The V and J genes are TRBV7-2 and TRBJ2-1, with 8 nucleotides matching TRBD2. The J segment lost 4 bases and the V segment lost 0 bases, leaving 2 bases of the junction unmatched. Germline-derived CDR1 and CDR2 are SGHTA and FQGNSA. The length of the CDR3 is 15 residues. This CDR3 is CASSLAGGRYNEQFF. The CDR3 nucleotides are TGTGCCAGCAGCTTAGCTGGCGGGAGGTACAATGAGCAGTTCTTC.

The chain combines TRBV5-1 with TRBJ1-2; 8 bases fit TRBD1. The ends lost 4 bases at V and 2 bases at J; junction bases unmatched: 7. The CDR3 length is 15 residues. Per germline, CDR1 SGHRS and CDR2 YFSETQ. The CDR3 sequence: CASSPGGQANYGYTF. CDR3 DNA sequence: TGCGCCAGCAGCCCGGGGGGACAGGCAAACTATGGCTACACCTTC.

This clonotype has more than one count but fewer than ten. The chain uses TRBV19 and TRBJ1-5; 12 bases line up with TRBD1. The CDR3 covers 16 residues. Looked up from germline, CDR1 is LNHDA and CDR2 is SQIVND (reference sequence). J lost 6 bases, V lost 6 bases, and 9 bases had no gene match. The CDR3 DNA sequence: TGTGCCAGTAGCGGGGGGACAGGGGGCTTCAGTCAGCCCCAGCATTTT. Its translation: CASSGGTGGFSQPQHF.

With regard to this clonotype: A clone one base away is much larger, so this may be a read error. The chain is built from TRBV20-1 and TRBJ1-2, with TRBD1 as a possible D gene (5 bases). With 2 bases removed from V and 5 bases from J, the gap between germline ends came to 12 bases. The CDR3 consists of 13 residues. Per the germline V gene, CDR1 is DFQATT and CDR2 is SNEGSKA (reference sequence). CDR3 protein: CSARLRGNYGYTF. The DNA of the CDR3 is TGCAGTGCTAGACTACGGGGGAATTATGGCTACACCTTC.

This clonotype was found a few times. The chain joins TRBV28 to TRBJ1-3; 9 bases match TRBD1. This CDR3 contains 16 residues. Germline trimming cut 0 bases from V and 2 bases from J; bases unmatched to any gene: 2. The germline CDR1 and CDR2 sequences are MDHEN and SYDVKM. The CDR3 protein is CASSLWGQGPGNTIYF. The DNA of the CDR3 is TGTGCCAGCAGTTTATGGGGACAGGGTCCTGGAAACACCATATATTTT.

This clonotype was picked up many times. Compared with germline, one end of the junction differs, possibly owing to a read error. The CDR3 loop reads CASSKGQGNQPQHF. The DNA for the CDR3 is TGTGCCAGCAGTAAGGGACAGGGCAATCAGCCCCAGCATTTT. The J gene is TRBJ1-5, the V gene TRBV19; 8 nucleotides agree with TRBD1. This CDR3 is 14 amino acids long. Germline V lookup: CDR1 LNHDA, CDR2 SQIVND (reference sequence).

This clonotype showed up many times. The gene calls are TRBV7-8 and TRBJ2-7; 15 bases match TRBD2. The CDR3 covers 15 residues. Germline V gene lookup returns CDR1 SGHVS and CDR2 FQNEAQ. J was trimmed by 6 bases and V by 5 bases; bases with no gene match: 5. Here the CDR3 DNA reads TGTGCCAGCAGCCGGACTAGCGGGAGGGCCTCCGAGCAGTACTTC. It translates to CASSRTSGRASEQYF. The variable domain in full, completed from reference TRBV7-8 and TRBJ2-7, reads GAGVSQSPRYKVAKRGQDVALRCDPISGHVSLFWYQQALGQGPEFLTYFQNEAQLDKSGLPSDRFFAERPEGSVSTLKIQRTQQEDSAVYLCASSRTSGRASEQYFGPGTRLTVT.

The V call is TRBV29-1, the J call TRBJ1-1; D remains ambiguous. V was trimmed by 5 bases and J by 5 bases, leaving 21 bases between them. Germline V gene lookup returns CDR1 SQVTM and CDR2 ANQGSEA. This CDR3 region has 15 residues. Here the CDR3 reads CSVYPTPEDGTEAFF. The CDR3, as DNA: TGCAGCGTTTACCCAACTCCCGAGGACGGGACTGAAGCTTTCTTT.

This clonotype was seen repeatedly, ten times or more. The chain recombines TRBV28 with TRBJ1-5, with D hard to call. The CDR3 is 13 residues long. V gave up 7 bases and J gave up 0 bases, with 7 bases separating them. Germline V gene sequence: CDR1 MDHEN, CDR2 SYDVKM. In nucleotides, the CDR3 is TGTGCCAGCAACAGAGTTAGCAATCAGCCCCAGCATTTT. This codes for CASNRVSNQPQHF.

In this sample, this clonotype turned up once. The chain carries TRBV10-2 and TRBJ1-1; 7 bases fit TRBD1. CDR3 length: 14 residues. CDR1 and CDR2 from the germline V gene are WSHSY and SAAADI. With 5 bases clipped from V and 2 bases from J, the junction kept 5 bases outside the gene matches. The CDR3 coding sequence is TGCGCCAGCAGTTCCGGGACAGATAACACTGAAGCTTTCTTT. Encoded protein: CASSSGTDNTEAFF.

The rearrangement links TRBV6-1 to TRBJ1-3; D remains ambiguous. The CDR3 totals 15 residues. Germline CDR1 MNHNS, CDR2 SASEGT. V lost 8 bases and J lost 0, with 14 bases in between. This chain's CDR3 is CASGTNWASGNTIYF. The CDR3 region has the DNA TGTGCCAGCGGTACCAATTGGGCCTCTGGAAACACCATATATTTT.

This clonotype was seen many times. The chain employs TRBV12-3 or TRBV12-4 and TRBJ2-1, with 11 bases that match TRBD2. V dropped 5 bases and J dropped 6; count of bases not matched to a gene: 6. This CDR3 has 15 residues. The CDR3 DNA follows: TGTGCCAGCAGTGTTAGCGGGGGGGCCCTCAATGAGCAGTTCTTC. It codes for CASSVSGGALNEQFF.

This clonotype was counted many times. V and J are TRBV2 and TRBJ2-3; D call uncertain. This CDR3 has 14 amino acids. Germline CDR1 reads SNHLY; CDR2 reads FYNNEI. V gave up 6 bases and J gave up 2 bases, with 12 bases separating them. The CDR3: CASRIQSTTDTQYF. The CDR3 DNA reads TGTGCCAGCAGGATCCAGAGTACCACAGATACGCAGTATTTT.

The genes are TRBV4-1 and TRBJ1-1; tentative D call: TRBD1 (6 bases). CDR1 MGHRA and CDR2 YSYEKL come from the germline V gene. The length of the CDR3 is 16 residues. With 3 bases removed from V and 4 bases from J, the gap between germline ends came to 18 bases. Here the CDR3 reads CASSHGLARRGTEAFF. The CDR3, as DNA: TGCGCCAGCAGCCACGGATTGGCCCGCAGGGGCACTGAAGCTTTCTTT.

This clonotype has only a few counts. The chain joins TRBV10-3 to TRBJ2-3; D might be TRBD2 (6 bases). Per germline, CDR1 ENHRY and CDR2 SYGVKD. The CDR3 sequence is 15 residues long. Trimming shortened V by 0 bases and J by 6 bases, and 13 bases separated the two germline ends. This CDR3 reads CAISESLAFEDTQYF. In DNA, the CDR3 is TGTGCCATCAGTGAGTCGCTAGCGTTCGAGGATACGCAGTATTTT.

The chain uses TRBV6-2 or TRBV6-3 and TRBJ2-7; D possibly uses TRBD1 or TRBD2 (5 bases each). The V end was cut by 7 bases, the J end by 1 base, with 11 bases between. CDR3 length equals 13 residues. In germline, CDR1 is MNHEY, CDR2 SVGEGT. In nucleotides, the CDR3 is TGTGCCAGCATGGACGGGGCTTCCTACGAGCAGTACTTC. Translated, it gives CASMDGASYEQYF.

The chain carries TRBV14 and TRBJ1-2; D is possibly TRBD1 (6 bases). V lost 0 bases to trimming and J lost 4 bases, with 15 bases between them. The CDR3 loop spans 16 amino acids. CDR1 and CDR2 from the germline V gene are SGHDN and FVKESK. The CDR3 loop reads CASSQEEQGRIYGYTF. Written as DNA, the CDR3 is TGTGCCAGCAGCCAAGAGGAACAGGGAAGGATCTATGGCTACACCTTC.